The clone carrying this T cell receptor beta chain has only a few counts. Its antigen is currently unknown. This entry is derived from a study of early T cells in non-severe SARS-CoV-2 infection. Across the study: Sequencing was performed on bulk RNA from unsorted whole blood, leaving chains unpaired.

Findings and caveats of the study: VDJdb-based matching was biased toward anti-spike CD8 responses and missed private and CD4 specificities.

Unique molecular identifiers were affixed to single, distinct cDNA molecules. TCRdb analysed the 5' RACE reads with MiXCR anew, one entry per CDR3 protein. The sample holds more than 50,000 distinct CDR3 sequences, more than 9.5% seen once. V shed 4 bases and J shed 2 bases, with 12 bases lying between them. This CDR3 is built from 15 residues. Germline-derived CDR1 and CDR2 are SGHRS and YFSETQ. Sequencing was carried out using whole blood. The origin of this receptor is an adult who was a healthcare worker with PCR-confirmed SARS-CoV-2 infection or an uninfected control (not recorded which). The J gene is TRBJ2-2, the V gene TRBV5-1; TRBD1 or TRBD2 may be the D gene (5 bases each). This CDR3 reads CASSLTGLNTGELFF. As DNA, the CDR3 is TGCGCCAGCAGCCTCACGGGGCTCAACACCGGGGAGCTGTTTTTT.